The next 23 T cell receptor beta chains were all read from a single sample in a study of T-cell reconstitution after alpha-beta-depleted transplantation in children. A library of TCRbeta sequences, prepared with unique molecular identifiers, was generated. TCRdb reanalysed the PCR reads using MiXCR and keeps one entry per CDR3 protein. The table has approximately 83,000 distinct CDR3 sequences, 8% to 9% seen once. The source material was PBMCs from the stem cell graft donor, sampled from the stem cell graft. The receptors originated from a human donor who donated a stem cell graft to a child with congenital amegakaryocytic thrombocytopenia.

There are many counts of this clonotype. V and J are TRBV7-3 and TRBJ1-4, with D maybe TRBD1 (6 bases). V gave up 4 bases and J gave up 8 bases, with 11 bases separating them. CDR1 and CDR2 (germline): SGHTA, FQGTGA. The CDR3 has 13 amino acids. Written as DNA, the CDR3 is TGTGCCAGCAGCTCCTCTGGGGGCGAAAAACTGTTTTTT. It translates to CASSSSGGEKLFF.

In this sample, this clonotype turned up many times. CDR3 region: CATREAGTDTQYF. CDR3 in DNA: TGTGCCACCAGGGAAGCGGGCACAGATACGCAGTATTTT. The rearrangement joins TRBV24-1 to TRBJ2-3; D might be TRBD2 (5 bases). Trimming took 7 bases from V and 1 from J, leaving 8 bases between them. The CDR3 sequence is 13 residues long. Germline loops: CDR1 KGHDR, CDR2 SFDVKD.

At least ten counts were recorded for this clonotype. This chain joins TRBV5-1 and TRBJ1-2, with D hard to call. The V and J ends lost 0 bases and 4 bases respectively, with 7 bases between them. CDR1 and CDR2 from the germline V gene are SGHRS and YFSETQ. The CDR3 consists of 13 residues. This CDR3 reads CASSLAQAYGYTF. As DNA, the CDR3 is TGCGCCAGCAGCTTGGCCCAGGCCTATGGCTACACCTTC. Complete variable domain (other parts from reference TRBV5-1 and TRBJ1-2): KAGVTQTPRYLIKTRGQQVTLSCSPISGHRSVSWYQQTPGQGLQFLFEYFSETQRNKGNFPGRFSGRQFSNSRSEMNVSTLELGDSALYLCASSLAQAYGYTFGSGTRLTVV.

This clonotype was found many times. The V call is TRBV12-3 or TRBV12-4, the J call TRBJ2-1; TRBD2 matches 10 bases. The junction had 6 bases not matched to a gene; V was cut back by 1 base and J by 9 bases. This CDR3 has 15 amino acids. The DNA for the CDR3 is TGTGCCAGCAGTTTAGTACTAGCGGGATTTGGTGAGCAGTTCTTC. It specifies CASSLVLAGFGEQFF.

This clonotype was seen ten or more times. The CDR3 DNA reads TGTGCCAGCAGCTTAGCGGGGGCTTATCCCGGGACTAGCGGATTCAATGAGCAGTTCTTC. Its protein product is CASSLAGAYPGTSGFNEQFF. This chain uses TRBV7-8 with TRBJ2-1; TRBD2 matches at 11 bases. This CDR3 comprises 20 residues. Trimming cost V 0 bases and J 6 bases; bases outside gene matches: 16. Per the germline V gene, CDR1 is SGHVS and CDR2 is FQNEAQ. Based on the CDR3 plus reference TRBV7-8 and TRBJ2-1, the full variable domain is GAGVSQSPRYKVAKRGQDVALRCDPISGHVSLFWYQQALGQGPEFLTYFQNEAQLDKSGLPSDRFFAERPEGSVSTLKIQRTQQEDSAVYLCASSLAGAYPGTSGFNEQFFGPGTRLTVL.

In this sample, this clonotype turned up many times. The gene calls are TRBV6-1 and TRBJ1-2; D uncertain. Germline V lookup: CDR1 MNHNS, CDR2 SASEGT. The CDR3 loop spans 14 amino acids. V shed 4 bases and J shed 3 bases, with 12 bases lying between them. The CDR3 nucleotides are TGTGCCAGCAGTGTGAGAGCGGGAGACTATGGCTACACCTTC. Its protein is CASSVRAGDYGYTF.

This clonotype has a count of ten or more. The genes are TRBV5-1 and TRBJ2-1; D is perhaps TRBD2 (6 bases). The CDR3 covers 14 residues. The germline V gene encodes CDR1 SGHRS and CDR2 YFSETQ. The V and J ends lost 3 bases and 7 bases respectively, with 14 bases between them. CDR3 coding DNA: TGCGCCAGCAGCTCGGGACTCCGGGGGAATGAGCAGTTCTTC. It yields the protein CASSSGLRGNEQFF.

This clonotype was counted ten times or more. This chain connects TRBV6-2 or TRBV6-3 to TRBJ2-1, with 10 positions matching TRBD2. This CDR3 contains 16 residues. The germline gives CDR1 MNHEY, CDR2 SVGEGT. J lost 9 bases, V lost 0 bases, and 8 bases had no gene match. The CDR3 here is CASSYSPSGSLREQFF. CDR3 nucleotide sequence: TGTGCCAGCAGTTACTCGCCTAGCGGGAGCTTGCGTGAGCAGTTCTTC.

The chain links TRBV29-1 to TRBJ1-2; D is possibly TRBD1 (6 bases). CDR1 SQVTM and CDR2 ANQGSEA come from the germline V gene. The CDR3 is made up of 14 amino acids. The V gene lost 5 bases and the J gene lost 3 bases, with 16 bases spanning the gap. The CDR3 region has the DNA TGCAGCGTTTTTAGTAGGGGGGCTCACTATGGCTACACCTTC. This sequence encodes CSVFSRGAHYGYTF.

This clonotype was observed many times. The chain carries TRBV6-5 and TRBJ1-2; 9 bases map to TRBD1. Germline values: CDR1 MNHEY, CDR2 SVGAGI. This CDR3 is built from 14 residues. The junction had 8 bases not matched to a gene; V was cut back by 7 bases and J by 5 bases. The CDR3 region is CASIKPGQGYGYTF. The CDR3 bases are TGTGCCAGCATCAAACCGGGACAGGGATATGGCTACACCTTC.

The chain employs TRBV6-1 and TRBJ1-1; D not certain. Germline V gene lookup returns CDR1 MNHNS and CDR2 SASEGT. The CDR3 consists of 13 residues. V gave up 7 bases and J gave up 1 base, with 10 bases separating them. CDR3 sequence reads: CASTRGSNTEAFF. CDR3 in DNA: TGTGCCAGCACCCGAGGGTCGAACACTGAAGCTTTCTTT.

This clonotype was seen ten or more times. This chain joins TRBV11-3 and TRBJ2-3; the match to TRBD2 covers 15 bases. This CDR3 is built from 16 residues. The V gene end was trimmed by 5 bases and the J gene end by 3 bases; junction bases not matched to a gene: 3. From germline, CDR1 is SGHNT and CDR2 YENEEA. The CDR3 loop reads CASSMGTSGRTDTQYF. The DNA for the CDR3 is TGTGCCAGCAGCATGGGGACTAGCGGGAGGACAGATACGCAGTATTTT.

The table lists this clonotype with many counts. CDR3 DNA: TGCAGTGCCCCCGGACCATACCCCCAGCCCCAGCATTTT. It specifies CSAPGPYPQPQHF. The J gene is TRBJ1-5, the V gene TRBV20-1, with D hard to call. The ends were cut back, 6 bases at V and 7 bases at J, with 16 bases in the middle. The CDR3 totals 13 residues. Germline CDR1 and CDR2: DFQATT and SNEGSKA (reference sequence).

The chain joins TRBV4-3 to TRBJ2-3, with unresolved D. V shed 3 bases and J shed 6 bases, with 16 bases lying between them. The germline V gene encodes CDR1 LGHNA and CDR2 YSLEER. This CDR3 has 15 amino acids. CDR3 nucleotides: TGCGCCAGCAGCCAGCTGTCCGGCGGAGTGGATACGCAGTATTTT. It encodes CASSQLSGGVDTQYF.

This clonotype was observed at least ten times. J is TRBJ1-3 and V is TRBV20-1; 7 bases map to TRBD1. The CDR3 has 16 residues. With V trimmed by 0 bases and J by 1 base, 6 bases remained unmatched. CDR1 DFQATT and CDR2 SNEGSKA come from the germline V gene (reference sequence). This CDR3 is CSARDEGARSGNTIYF. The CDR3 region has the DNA TGCAGTGCTAGAGATGAGGGGGCGAGGTCTGGAAACACCATATATTTT.

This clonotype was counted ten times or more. The CDR3 region has the DNA TGTGCCAGCAGTGGAGCGAATACGCAGTATTTT. Translated: CASSGANTQYF. V and J are TRBV12-3 or TRBV12-4 and TRBJ2-3, with D uncertain. Deletions cut 5 bases from V and 7 bases from J, with 7 bases between. The CDR3 spans 11 residues.

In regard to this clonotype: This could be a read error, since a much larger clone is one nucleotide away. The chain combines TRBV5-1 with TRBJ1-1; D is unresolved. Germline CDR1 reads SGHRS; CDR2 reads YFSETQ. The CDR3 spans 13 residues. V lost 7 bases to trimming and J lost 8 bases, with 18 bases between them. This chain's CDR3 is CASGNEWQSEAFF. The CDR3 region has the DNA TGCGCCAGCGGCAACGAATGGCAGTCCGAAGCTTTCTTT.

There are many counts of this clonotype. CDR3 amino acids: CASSLEWGAAGADTQYF. CDR3 bases: TGTGCCAGCAGCTTAGAGTGGGGGGCCGCCGGCGCAGATACGCAGTATTTT. This chain uses TRBV11-2 with TRBJ2-3; D may be TRBD1 or TRBD2 (6 bases each). The CDR3 extends over 17 amino acids. Trimming stripped 0 bases from V and 4 bases from J, with 17 bases between. Germline V lookup: CDR1 SGHAT, CDR2 FQNNGV.

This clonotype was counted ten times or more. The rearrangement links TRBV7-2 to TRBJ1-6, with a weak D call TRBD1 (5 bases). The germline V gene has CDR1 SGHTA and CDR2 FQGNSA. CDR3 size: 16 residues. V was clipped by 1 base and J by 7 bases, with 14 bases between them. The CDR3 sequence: CASSLGWGSGNSPLHF. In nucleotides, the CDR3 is TGTGCCAGCAGCTTAGGCTGGGGCAGTGGGAATTCACCCCTCCACTTT.

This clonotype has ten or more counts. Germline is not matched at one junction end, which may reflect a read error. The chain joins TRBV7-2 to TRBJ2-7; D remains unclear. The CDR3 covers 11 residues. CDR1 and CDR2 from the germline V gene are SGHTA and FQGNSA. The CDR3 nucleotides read TGTGCCAACAGCTCCTTGTACGAGCAGTACTTC. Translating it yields CANSSLYEQYF. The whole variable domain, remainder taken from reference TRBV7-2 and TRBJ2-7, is GAGVSQSPSNKVTEKGKDVELRCDPISGHTALYWYRQSLGQGLEFLIYFQGNSAPDKSGLPSDRFSAERTGGSVSTLTIQRTQQEDSAVYLCANSSLYEQYFGPGTRLTVT.

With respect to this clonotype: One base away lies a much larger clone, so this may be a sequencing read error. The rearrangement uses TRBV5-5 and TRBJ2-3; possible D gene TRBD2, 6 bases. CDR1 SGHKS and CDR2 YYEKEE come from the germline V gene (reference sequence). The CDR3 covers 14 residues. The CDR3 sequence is CASRKAGFTDAQYF. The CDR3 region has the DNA TGTGCCAGCAGGAAGGCGGGGTTCACAGATGCGCAGTATTTT.

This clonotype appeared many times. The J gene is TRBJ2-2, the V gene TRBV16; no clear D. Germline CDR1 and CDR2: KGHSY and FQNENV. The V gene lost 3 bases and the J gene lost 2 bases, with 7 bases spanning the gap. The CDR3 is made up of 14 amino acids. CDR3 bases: TGTGCCAGCAGCCAGCGCCATAACACCGGGGAGCTGTTTTTT. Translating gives CASSQRHNTGELFF.

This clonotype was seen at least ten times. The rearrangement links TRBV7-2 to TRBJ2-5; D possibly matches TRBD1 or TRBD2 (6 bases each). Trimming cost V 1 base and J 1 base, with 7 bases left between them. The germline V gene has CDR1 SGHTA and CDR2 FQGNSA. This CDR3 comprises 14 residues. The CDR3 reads CASSLGGAQETQYF. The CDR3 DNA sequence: TGTGCCAGCAGCTTAGGGGGGGCCCAAGAGACCCAGTACTTC. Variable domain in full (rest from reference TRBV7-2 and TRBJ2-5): GAGVSQSPSNKVTEKGKDVELRCDPISGHTALYWYRQSLGQGLEFLIYFQGNSAPDKSGLPSDRFSAERTGGSVSTLTIQRTQQEDSAVYLCASSLGGAQETQYFGPGTRLLVL.